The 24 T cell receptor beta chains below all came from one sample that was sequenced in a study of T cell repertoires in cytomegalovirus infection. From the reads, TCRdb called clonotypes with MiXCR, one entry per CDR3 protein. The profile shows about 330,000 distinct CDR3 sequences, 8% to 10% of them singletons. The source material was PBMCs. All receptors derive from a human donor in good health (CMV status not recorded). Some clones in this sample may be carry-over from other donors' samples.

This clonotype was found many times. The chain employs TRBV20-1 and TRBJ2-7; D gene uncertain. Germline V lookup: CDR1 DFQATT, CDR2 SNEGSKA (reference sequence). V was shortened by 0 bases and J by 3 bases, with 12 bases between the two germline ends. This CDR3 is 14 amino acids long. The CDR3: CSARDWLQNYEQYF. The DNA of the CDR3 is TGCAGTGCTAGAGATTGGTTACAGAACTACGAGCAGTACTTC.

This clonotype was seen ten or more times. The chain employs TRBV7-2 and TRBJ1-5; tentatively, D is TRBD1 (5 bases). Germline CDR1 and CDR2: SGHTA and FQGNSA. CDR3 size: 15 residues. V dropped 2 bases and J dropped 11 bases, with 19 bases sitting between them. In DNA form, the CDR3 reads TGTGCCAGCAGCTTATATAACGGTGGGGGGAAGGCCCAGCATTTT. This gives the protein CASSLYNGGGKAQHF.

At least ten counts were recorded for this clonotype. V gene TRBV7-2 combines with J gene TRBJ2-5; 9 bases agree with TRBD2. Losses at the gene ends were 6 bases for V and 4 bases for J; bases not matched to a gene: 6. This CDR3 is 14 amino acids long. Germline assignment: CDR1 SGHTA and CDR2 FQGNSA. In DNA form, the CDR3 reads TGTGCCAGCAGGTTTAGCGGGAGTACAGAGACCCAGTACTTC. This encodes CASRFSGSTETQYF. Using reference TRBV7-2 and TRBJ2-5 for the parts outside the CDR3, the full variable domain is GAGVSQSPSNKVTEKGKDVELRCDPISGHTALYWYRQSLGQGLEFLIYFQGNSAPDKSGLPSDRFSAERTGGSVSTLTIQRTQQEDSAVYLCASRFSGSTETQYFGPGTRLLVL.

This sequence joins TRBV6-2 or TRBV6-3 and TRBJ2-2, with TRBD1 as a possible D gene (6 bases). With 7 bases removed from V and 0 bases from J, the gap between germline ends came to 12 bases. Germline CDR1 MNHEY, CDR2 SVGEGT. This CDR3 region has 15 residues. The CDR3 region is CASTGQIANTGELFF. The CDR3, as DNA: TGTGCCAGCACCGGACAGATCGCGAACACCGGGGAGCTGTTTTTT.

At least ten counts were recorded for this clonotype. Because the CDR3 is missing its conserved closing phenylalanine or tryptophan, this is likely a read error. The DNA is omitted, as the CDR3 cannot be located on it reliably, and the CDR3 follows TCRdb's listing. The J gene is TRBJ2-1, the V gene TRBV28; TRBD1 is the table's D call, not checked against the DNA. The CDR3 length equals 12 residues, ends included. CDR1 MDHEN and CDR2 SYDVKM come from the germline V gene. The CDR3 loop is CASSLASGGSAL.

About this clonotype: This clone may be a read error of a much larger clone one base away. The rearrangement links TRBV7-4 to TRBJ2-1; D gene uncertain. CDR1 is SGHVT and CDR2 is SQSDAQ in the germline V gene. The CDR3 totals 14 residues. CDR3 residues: CVSSLGFAYNEQFF. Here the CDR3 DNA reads TGTGTCAGCAGCTTAGGGTTCGCCTACAATGAGCAGTTCTTC.

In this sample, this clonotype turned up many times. CDR3 nucleotide sequence: TGTGCCAGCAGCCCTTCTTCCGGGGGACTTGCAAGCTACACCTTC. Its protein is CASSPSSGGLASYTF. V and J are TRBV7-2 and TRBJ1-2; maybe TRBD1 (5 bases). The CDR3 sequence is 15 residues long. The V end lost 5 bases, the J end lost 9 bases, and 22 bases lay between the germline ends. Germline-derived CDR1 and CDR2 are SGHTA and FQGNSA. Full variable domain (missing parts from reference TRBV7-2 and TRBJ1-2): GAGVSQSPSNKVTEKGKDVELRCDPISGHTALYWYRQSLGQGLEFLIYFQGNSAPDKSGLPSDRFSAERTGGSVSTLTIQRTQQEDSAVYLCASSPSSGGLASYTFGSGTRLTVV.

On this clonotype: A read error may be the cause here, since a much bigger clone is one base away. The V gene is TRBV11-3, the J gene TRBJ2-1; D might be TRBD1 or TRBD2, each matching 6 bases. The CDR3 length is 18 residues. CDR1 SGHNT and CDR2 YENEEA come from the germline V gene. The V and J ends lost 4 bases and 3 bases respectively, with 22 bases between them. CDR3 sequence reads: CASSSWFEGRGHYNEQFF. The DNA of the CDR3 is TGTGCCAGCAGCTCCTGGTTCGAGGGGCGGGGACACTACAATGAGCAGTTCTTC.

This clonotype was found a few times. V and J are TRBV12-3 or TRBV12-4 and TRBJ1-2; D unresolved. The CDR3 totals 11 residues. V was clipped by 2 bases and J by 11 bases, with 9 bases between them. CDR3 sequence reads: CASSLLAAYTF. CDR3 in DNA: TGTGCCAGCAGTTTACTGGCAGCGTACACCTTC.

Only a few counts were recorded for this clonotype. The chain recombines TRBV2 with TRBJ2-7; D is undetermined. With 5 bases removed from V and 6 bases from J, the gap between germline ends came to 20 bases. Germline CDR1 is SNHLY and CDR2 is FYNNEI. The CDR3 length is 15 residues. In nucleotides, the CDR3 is TGTGCCAGCAGTTCCCGACTTGTCCGGGCCCGCGAGCAGTACTTC. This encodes CASSSRLVRAREQYF.

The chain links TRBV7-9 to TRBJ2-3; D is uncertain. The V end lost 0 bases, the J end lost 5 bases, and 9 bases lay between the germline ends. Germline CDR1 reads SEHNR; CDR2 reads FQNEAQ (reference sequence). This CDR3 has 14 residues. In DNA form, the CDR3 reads TGTGCCAGCAGCTTAGCCCCGGGTATAGATACGCAGTATTTT. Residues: CASSLAPGIDTQYF.

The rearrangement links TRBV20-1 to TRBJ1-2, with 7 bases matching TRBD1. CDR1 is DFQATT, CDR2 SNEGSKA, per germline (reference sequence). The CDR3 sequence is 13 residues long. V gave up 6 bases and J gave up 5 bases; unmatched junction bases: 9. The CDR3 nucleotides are TGCAGTGCCTCAAGACAGGGAGCTTATGGCTACACCTTC. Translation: CSASRQGAYGYTF.

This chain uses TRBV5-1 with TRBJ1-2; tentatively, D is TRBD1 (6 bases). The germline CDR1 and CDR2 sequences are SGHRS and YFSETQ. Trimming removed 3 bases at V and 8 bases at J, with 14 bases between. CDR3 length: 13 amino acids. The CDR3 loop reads CASSSGQTIGYTF. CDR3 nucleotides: TGCGCCAGCAGCTCGGGACAAACTATCGGCTACACCTTC. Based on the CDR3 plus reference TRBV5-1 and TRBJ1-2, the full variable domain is KAGVTQTPRYLIKTRGQQVTLSCSPISGHRSVSWYQQTPGQGLQFLFEYFSETQRNKGNFPGRFSGRQFSNSRSEMNVSTLELGDSALYLCASSSGQTIGYTFGSGTRLTVV.

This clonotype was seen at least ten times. CDR3 nucleotide sequence: TGTGCCAGCAGAGAAGGCGGGGGGGTCCAAGAGACCCAGTACTTC. Amino acids: CASREGGGVQETQYF. The chain is built from TRBV6-2 or TRBV6-3 and TRBJ2-5; 9 bases line up with TRBD2. CDR1 is MNHEY, CDR2 SVGEGT, per germline. Trimming at V came to 6 bases and at J to 1 base, leaving 6 bases not matched to a gene. The CDR3 loop spans 15 amino acids.

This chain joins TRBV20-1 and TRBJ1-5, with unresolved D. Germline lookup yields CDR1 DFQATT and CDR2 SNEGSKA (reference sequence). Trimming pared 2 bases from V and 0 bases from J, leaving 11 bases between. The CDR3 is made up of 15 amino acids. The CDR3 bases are TGCAGTGCTAGACACTCGACGGATAGCAATCAGCCCCAGCATTTT. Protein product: CSARHSTDSNQPQHF.

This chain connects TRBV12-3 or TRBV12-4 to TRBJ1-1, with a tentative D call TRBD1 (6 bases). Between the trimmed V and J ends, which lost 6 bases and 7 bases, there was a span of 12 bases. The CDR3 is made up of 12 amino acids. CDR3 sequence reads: CASSIGQFEAFF. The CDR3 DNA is TGTGCCAGCAGCATCGGACAGTTTGAAGCTTTCTTT.

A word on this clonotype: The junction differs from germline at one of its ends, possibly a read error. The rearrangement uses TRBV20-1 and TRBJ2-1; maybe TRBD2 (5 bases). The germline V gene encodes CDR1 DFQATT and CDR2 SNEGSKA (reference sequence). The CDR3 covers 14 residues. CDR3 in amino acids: CSPKRAPGYTEQFF. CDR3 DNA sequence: TGCAGTCCCAAAAGGGCCCCGGGGTACACTGAGCAGTTCTTC.

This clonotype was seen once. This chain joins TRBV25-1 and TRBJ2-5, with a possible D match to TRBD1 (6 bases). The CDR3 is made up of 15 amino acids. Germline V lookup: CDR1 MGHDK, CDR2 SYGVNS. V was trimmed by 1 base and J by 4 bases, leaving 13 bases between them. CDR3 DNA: TGTGCCAGCAGTGAATCCAACTCAGGGGCAGAGACCCAGTACTTC. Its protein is CASSESNSGAETQYF.

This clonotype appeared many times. CDR3 DNA sequence: TGTGCCAGCAGCAGCACGACTGGACCATATGAAGCTTTCTTT. This encodes CASSSTTGPYEAFF. The chain combines TRBV11-2 with TRBJ1-1; no clear D gene. Germline assignment: CDR1 SGHAT and CDR2 FQNNGV. V was pared by 5 bases and J by 7 bases, with 17 bases between. This CDR3 comprises 14 residues.

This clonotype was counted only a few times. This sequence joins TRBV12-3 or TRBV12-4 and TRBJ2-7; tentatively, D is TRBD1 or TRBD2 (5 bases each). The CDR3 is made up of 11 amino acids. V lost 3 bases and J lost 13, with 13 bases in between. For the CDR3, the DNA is TGTGCCAGCAGTTTGAGAGAGGGGCAATACTTC. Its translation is CASSLREGQYF.

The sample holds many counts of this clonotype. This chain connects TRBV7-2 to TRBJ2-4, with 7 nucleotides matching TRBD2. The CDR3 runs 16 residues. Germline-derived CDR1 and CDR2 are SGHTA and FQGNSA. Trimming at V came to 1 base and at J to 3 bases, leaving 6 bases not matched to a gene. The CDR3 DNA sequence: TGTGCCAGCAGCTTAGGGAGCGGGACCGGCAAAAACATTCAGTACTTC. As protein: CASSLGSGTGKNIQYF.

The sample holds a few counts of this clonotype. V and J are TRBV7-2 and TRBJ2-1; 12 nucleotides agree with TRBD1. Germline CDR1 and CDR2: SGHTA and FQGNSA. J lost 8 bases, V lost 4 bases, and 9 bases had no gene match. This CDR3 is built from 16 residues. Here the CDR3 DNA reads TGTGCCAGCAGCTACGGTGGGGACAGGGGGCGATATGAGCAGTTCTTC. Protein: CASSYGGDRGRYEQFF.

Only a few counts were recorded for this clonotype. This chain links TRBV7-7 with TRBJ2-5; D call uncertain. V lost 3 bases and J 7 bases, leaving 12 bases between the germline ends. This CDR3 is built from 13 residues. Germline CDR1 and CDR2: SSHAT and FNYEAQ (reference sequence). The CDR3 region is CASSLFGDGTQYF. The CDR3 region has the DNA TGTGCCAGCAGCTTGTTTGGGGATGGGACCCAGTACTTC. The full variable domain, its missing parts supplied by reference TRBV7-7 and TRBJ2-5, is GAGVSQSPRYKVTKRGQDVTLRCDPISSHATLYWYQQALGQGPEFLTYFNYEAQPDKSGLPSDRFSAERPEGSISTLTIQRTEQRDSAMYRCASSLFGDGTQYFGPGTRLLVL.

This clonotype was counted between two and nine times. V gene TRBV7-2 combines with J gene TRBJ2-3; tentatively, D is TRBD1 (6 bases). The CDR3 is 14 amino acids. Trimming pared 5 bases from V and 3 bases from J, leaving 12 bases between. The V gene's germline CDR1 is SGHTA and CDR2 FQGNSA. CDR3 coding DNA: TGTGCCAGCAGCCTCCCTGGACAGACAGATACGCAGTATTTT. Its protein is CASSLPGQTDTQYF.